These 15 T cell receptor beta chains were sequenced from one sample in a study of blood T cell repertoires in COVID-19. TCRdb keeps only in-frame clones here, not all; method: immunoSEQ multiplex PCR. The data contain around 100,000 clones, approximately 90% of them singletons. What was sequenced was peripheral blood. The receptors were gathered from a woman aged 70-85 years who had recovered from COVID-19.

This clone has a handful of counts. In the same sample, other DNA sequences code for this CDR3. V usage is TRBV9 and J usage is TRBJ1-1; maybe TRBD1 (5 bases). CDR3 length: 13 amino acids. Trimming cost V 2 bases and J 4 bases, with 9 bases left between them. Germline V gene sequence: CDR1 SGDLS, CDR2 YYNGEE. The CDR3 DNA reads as TGTGCCAGCAGCGTTGGCCAGGGCACTGAAGCTTTCTTT. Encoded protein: CASSVGQGTEAFF. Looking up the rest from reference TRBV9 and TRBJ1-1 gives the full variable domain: DSGVTQTPKHLITATGQRVTLRCSPRSGDLSVYWYQQSLDQGLQFLIQYYNGEERAKGNILERFSAQQFPDLHSELNLSSLELGDSALYFCASSVGQGTEAFFGQGTRLTVV.

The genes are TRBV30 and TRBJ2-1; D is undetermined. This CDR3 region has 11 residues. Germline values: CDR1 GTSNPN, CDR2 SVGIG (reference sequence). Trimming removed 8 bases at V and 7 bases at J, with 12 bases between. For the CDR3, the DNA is TGTGCCCGCGCCCTCAGGAATGAGCAGTTCTTC. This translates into CARALRNEQFF.

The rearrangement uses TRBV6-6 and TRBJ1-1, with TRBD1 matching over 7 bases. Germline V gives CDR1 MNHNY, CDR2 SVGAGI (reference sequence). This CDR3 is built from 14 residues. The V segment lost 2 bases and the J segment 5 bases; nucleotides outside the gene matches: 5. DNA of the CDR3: TGTGCCAGCAGTTACACTACAGGGGAAACTGAAGCTTTCTTT. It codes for CASSYTTGETEAFF.

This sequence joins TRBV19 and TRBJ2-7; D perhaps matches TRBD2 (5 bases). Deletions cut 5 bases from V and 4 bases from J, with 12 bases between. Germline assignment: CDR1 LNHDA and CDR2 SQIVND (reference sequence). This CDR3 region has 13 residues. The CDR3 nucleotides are TGTGCCAGTAGTCGCGGGTTTGGGTACGAGCAGTACTTC. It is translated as CASSRGFGYEQYF.

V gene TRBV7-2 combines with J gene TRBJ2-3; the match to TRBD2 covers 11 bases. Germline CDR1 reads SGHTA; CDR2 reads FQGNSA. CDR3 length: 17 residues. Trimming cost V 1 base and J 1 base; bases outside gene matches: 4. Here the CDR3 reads CASSLVLAGGGTDTQYF. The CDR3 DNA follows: TGTGCCAGCAGCTTAGTTCTAGCGGGGGGTGGCACAGATACGCAGTATTTT.

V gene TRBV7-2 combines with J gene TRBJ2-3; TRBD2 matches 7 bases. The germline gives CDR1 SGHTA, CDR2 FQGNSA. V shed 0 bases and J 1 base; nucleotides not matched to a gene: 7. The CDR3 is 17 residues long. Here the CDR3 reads CASSLAGGTWGTDTQYF. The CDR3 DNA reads TGTGCCAGCAGCTTAGCGGGAGGGACTTGGGGCACAGATACGCAGTATTTT. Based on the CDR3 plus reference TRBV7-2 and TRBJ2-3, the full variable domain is GAGVSQSPSNKVTEKGKDVELRCDPISGHTALYWYRQSLGQGLEFLIYFQGNSAPDKSGLPSDRFSAERTGGSVSTLTIQRTQQEDSAVYLCASSLAGGTWGTDTQYFGPGTRLTVL.

The CDR3 sequence: CASSRRTGPSLDIDEQFF. The CDR3 nucleotides are TGCGCCAGCAGCAGGCGGACAGGTCCTAGTTTGGATATAGATGAGCAGTTCTTC. J is TRBJ2-1 and V is TRBV5-1, with TRBD1 matching over 7 bases. CDR1 SGHRS and CDR2 YFSETQ come from the germline V gene. V gave up 4 bases and J gave up 8 bases; unmatched junction bases: 21. The CDR3 runs 18 residues.

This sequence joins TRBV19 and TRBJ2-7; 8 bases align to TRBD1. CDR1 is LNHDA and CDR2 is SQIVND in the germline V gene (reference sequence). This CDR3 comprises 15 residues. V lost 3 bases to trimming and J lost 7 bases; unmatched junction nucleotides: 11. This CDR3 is CASSMPGQGAREQYF. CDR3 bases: TGTGCCAGTAGTATGCCCGGTCAGGGGGCGCGAGAGCAGTACTTC.

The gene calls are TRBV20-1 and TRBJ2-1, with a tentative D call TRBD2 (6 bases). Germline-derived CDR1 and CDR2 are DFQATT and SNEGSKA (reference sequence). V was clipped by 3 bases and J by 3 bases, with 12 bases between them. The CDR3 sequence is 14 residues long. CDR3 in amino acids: CSASRSGLYNEQFF. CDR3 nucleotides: TGCAGTGCTAGTCGCAGCGGGCTCTACAATGAGCAGTTCTTC.

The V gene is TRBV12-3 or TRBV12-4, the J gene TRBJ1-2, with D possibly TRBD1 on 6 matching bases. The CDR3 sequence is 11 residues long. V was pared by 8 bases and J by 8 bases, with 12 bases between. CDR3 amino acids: CASLTGRGYTF. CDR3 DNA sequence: TGTGCCAGCCTCACAGGGCGGGGCTACACCTTC.

CDR3 residues: CASSQPGLAGGKSTDTQYF. DNA for the CDR3: TGCGCCAGCAGCCAACCCGGACTAGCGGGAGGGAAAAGCACAGATACGCAGTATTTT. The J gene is TRBJ2-3, the V gene TRBV4-1, with TRBD2 identical over 15 bases. The CDR3 runs to 19 residues. The junction had 6 bases not matched to a gene; V was cut back by 2 bases and J by 0 bases. CDR1 is MGHRA and CDR2 is YSYEKL in the germline V gene.

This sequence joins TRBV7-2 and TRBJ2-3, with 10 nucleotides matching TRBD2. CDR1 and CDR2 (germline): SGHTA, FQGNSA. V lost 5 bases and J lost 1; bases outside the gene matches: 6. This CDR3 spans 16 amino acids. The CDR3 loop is CASSLSGRGRTDTQYF. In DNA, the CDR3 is TGTGCCAGCAGCCTCAGCGGGAGGGGACGCACAGATACGCAGTATTTT. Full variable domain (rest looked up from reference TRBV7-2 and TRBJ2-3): GAGVSQSPSNKVTEKGKDVELRCDPISGHTALYWYRQSLGQGLEFLIYFQGNSAPDKSGLPSDRFSAERTGGSVSTLTIQRTQQEDSAVYLCASSLSGRGRTDTQYFGPGTRLTVL.

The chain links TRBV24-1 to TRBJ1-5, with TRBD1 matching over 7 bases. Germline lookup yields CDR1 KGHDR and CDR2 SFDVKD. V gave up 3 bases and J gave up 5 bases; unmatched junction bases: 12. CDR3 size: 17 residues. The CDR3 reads CATSDTTGRNRDQPQHF. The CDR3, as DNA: TGTGCCACCAGTGATACGACAGGGCGGAATAGGGATCAGCCCCAGCATTTT.

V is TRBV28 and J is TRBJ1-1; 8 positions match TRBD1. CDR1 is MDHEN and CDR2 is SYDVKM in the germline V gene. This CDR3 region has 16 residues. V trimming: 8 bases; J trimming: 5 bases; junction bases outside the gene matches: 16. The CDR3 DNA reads TGTGCCAGCGATATGCGTCCTCTGACAGGGGAGACTGAAGCTTTCTTT. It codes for CASDMRPLTGETEAFF.

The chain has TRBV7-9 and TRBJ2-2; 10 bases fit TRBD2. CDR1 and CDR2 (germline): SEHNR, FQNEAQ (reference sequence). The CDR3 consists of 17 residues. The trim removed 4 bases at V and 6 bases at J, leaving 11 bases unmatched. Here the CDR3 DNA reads TGTGCCAGCAGCTCGGGACCCTTAGCGGGAGGCCCCGGGGAGCTGTTTTTT. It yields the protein CASSSGPLAGGPGELFF. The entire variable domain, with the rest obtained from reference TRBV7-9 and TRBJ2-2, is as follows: DTGVSQNPRHKITKRGQNVTFRCDPISEHNRLYWYRQTLGQGPEFLTYFQNEAQLEKSRLLSDRFSAERPKGSFSTLEIQRTEQGDSAMYLCASSSGPLAGGPGELFFGEGSRLTVL.